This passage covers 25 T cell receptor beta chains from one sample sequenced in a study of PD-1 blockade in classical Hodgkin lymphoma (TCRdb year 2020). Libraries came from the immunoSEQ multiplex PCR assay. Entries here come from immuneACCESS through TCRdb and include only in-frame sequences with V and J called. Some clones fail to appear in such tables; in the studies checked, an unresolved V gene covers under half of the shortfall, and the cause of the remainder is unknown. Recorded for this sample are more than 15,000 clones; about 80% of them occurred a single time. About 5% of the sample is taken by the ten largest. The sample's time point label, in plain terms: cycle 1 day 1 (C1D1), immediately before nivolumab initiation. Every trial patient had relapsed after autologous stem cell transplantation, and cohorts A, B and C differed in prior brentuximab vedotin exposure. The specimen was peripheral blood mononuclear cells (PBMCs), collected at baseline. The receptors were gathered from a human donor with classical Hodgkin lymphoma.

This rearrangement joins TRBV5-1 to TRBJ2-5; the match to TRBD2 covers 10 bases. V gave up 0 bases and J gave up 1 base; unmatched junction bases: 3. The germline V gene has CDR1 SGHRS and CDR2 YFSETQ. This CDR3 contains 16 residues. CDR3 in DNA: TGCGCCAGCAGCTTGGGGAGCGGGAGGGTCCAAGAGACCCAGTACTTC. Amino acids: CASSLGSGRVQETQYF.

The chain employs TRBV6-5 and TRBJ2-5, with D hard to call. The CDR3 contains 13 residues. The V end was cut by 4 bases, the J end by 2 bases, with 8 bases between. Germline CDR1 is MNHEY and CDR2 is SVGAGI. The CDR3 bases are TGTGCCAGCAGTTTGCGGAGACAAGAGACCCAGTACTTC. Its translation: CASSLRRQETQYF.

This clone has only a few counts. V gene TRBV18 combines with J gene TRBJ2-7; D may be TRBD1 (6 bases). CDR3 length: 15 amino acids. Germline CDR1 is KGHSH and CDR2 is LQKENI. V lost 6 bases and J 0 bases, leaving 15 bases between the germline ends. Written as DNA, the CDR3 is TGTGCCAGCTCTCGGGGCCAGGGGTCCTCCTACGAGCAGTACTTC. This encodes CASSRGQGSSYEQYF.

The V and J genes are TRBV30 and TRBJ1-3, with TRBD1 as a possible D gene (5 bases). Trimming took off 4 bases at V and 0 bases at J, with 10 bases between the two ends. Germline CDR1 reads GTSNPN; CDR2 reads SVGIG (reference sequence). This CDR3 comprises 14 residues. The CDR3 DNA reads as TGTGCCTGGATGCAAGGGGCCTCTGGAAACACCATATATTTT. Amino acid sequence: CAWMQGASGNTIYF.

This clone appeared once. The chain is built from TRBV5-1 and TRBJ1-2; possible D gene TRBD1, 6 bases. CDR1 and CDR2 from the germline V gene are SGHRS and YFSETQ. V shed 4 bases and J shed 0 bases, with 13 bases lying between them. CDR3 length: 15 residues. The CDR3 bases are TGCGCCAGCAGCATATTGACAGGCTCTAACTATGGCTACACCTTC. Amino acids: CASSILTGSNYGYTF.

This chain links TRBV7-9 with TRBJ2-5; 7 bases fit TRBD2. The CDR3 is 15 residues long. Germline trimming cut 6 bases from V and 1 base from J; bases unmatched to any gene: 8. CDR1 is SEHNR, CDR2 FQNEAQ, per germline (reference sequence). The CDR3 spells CASRSGTGGQETQYF. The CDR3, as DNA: TGTGCCAGCAGGTCAGGGACGGGGGGCCAAGAGACCCAGTACTTC.

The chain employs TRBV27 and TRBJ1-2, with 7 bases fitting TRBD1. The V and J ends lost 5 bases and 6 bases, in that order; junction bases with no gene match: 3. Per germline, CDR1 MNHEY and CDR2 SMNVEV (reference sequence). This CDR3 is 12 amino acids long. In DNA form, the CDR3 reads TGTGCCAGCAGTCAGACAGGGCATGGCTACACCTTC. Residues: CASSQTGHGYTF.

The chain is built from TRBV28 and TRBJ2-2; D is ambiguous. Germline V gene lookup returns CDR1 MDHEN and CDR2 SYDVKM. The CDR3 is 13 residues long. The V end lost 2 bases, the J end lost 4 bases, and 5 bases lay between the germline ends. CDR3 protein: CASSLPVTGELFF. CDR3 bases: TGTGCCAGCAGTTTACCGGTCACCGGGGAGCTGTTTTTT.

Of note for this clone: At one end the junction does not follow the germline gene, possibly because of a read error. The CDR3 protein is CAWRVRGRADTEAFF. CDR3 nucleotide sequence: TGTGCCTGGCGTGTACGGGGGCGGGCGGACACTGAAGCTTTCTTT. V is TRBV30 and J is TRBJ1-1; perhaps TRBD1 as D (6 bases). CDR3 length equals 15 residues. Germline values: CDR1 GTSNPN, CDR2 SVGIG (reference sequence).

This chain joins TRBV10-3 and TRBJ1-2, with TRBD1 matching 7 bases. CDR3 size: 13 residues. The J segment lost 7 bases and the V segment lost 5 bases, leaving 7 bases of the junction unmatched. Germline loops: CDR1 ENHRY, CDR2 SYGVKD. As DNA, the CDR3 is TGTGCCATCAGTCAGGGGGAGGCGGGTGGCTACACCTTC. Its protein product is CAISQGEAGGYTF.

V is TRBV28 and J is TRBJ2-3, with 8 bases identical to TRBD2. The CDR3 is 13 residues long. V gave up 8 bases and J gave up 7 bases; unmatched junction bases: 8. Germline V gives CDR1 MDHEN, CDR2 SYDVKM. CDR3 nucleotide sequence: TGTGCCAGCCACGGGAGGGCCTCATATACGCAGTATTTT. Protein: CASHGRASYTQYF. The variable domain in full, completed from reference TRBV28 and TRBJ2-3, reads DVKVTQSSRYLVKRTGEKVFLECVQDMDHENMFWYRQDPGLGLRLIYFSYDVKMKEKGDIPEGYSVSREKKERFSLILESASTNQTSMYLCASHGRASYTQYFGPGTRLTVL.

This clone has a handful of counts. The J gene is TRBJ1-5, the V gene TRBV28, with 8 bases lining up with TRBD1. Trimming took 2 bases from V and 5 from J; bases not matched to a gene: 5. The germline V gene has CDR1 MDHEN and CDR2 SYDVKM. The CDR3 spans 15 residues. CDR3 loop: CASSLGQGPDQPQHF. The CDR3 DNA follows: TGTGCCAGCAGTTTAGGACAGGGTCCCGATCAGCCCCAGCATTTT.

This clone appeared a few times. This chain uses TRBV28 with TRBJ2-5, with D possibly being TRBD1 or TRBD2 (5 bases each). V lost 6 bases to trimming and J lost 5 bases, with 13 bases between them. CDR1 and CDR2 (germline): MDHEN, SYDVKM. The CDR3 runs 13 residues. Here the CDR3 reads CASRDSGWETQYF. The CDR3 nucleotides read TGTGCCAGCAGAGACAGCGGTTGGGAGACCCAGTACTTC.

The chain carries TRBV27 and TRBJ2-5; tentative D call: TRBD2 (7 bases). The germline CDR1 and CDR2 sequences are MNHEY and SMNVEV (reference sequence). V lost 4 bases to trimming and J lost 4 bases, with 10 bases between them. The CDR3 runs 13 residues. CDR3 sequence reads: CASSSRGAETQYF. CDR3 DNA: TGTGCCAGCAGTTCCCGGGGGGCAGAGACCCAGTACTTC.

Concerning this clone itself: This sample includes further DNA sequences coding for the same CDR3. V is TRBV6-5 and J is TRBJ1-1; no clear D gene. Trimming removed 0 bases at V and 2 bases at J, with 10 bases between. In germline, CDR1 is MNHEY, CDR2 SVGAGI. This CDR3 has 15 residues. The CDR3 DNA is TGTGCCAGCAGTTACTCGATAGTAGGTAACACTGAAGCTTTCTTT. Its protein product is CASSYSIVGNTEAFF.

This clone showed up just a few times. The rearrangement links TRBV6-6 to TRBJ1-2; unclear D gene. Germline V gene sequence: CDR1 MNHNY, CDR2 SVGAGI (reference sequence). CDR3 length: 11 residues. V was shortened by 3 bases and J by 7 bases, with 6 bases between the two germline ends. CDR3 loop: CASSYGVGYTF. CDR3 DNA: TGTGCCAGCAGTTATGGGGTTGGCTACACCTTC.

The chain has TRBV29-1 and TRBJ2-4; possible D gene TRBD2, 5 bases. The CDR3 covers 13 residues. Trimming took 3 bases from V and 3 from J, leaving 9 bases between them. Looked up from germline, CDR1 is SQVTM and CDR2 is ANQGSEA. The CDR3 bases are TGCAGCGTTGAGGATCGGGGCAAAAACATTCAGTACTTC. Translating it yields CSVEDRGKNIQYF. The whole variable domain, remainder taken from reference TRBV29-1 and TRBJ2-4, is SAVISQKPSRDICQRGTSLTIQCQVDSQVTMMFWYRQQPGQSLTLIATANQGSEATYESGFVIDKFPISRPNLTFSTLTVSNMSPEDSSIYLCSVEDRGKNIQYFGAGTRLSVL.

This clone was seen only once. CDR3 nucleotides: TGTGCCAGCAGCCCTCCCGGGGCGAGGAGCTCCTACAATGAGCAGTTCTTC. This codes for CASSPPGARSSYNEQFF. The gene calls are TRBV5-4 and TRBJ2-1; TRBD1 or TRBD2 may be the D gene (5 bases each). CDR1 and CDR2 (germline): SGHNT, YYREEE (reference sequence). The CDR3 is made up of 17 amino acids. Trimming took 4 bases from V and 0 from J, leaving 17 bases between them.

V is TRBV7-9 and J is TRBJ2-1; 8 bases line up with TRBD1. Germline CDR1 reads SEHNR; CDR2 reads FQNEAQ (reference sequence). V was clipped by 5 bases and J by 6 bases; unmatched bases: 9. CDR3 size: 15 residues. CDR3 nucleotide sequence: TGTGCCAGCAGCCAAGCAGGGGGCGGCCTCAATGAGCAGTTCTTC. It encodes CASSQAGGGLNEQFF.

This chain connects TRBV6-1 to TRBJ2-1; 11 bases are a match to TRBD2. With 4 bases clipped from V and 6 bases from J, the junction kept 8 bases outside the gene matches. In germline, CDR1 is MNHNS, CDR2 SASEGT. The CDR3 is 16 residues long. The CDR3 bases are TGTGCCAGCAGTGTTTTCGAACTAGCGGGGGCCAATGAGCAGTTCTTC. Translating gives CASSVFELAGANEQFF.

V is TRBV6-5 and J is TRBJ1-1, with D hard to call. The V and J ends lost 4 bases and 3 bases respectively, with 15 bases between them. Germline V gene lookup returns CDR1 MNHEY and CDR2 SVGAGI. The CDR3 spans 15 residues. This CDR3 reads CASSSLTEGHTEAFF. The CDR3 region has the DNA TGTGCCAGCAGTTCCTTAACGGAAGGCCACACTGAAGCTTTCTTT.

In DNA, the CDR3 is TGCGCCAGCAGCTTGCTCGGCGGGGGGCCAACAGATACGCAGTATTTT. Amino acid sequence: CASSLLGGGPTDTQYF. This chain uses TRBV5-1 with TRBJ2-3; 8 positions agree with TRBD2. After removal of 1 base from V and 3 bases from J, the junction contained 7 bases not matched to a gene. The V gene's germline CDR1 is SGHRS and CDR2 YFSETQ. The CDR3 is 16 amino acids.

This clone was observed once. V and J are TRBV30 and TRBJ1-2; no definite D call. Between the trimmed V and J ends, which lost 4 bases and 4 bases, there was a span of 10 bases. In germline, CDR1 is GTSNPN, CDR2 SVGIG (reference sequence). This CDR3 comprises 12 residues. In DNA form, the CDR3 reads TGTGCCTGGACTGTGGGCTCCTATGGCTACACCTTC. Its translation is CAWTVGSYGYTF.

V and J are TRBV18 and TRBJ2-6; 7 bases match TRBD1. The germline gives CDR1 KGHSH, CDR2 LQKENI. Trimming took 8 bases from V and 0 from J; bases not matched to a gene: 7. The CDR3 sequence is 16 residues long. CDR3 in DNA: TGTGCCAGCGCCGGACAGGCAAACTCTGGGGCCAACGTCCTGACTTTC. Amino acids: CASAGQANSGANVLTF. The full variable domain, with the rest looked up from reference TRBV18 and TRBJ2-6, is NAGVMQNPRHLVRRRGQEARLRCSPMKGHSHVYWYRQLPEEGLKFMVYLQKENIIDESGMPKERFSAEFPKEGPSILRIQQVVRGDSAAYFCASAGQANSGANVLTFGAGSRLTVL.

CDR3 loop: CASQLAGGRGEQYF. CDR3 in DNA: TGCGCCAGCCAACTAGCGGGAGGGCGGGGCGAGCAGTACTTC. V is TRBV5-1 and J is TRBJ2-7; 13 positions match TRBD2. Germline-derived CDR1 and CDR2 are SGHRS and YFSETQ. V was clipped by 7 bases and J by 6 bases; unmatched bases: 7. This CDR3 has 14 amino acids.